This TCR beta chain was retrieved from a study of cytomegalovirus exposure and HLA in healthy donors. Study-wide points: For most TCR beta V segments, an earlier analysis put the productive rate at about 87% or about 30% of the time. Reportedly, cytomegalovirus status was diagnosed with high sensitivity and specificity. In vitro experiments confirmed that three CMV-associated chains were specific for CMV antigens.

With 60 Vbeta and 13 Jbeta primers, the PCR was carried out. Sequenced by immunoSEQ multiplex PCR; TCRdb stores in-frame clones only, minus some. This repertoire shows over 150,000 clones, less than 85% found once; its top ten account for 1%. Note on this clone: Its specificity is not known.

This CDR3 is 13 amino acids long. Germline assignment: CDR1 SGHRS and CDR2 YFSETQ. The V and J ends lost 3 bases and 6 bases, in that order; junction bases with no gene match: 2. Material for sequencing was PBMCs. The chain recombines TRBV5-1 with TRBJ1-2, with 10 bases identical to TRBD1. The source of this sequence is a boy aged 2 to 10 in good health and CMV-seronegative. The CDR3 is CASSWTGGDGYTF. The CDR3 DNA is TGCGCCAGCAGCTGGACAGGGGGGGATGGCTACACCTTC.